This entry is about one TCR beta chain. CDR3 length equals 18 residues. Germline V gene lookup returns CDR1 SGHRS and CDR2 YFSETQ. V shed 2 bases and J 11 bases; nucleotides not matched to a gene: 16. The data belong to a study of blood T cell repertoires in COVID-19. In the study overall: Specimens from acute and convalescent COVID-19 originated in the United States, Italy and Spain. T cells, B-cell-depleted T cells, or PBMCs supplied cDNA or gDNA.

The authors' processing: Nucleated cell number was recorded as an estimate derived from reference gene primer amplification. Repertoires were generated with immunoSEQ multiplex PCR, while TCRdb's copy carries only in-frame clones and drops some. That table furnishes V, J and clone size, whereas the DNA furnished D and trimming. The sample includes about 140,000 clones, roughly 86% seen only once; the top ten take approximately 1.8%. Material: peripheral blood. This sequence was found in a man between 65 and 85 years old with acute or convalescent COVID-19. The chain links TRBV5-1 to TRBJ1-6; 10 nucleotides match TRBD1. CDR3 nucleotides: TGCGCCAGCAGCTTTTCTATGGGACAGGGGAAGTTTCCACCACCCCTCCACTTT. Residues: CASSFSMGQGKFPPPLHF.